Here is one TCR beta chain with its context. The antigen is unknown. For every TCR library, about 3,500 ng of total RNA was used. The template-switching step introduced UMIs that carried a 6-nucleotide sample barcode. TCRdb re-called the 5' RACE reads, yielding one record per CDR3 amino acid sequence without DNA. This table lists a few hundred thousand distinct CDR3 sequences. The record originates from a study of monozygotic twins with inflammatory bowel disease. Broader study findings: Immunosuppressive treatments were not uniform, and this may have added variability to patient repertoires.

The CDR3 contains 15 residues. Germline CDR1 is DFQATT and CDR2 is SNEGSKA (reference sequence). The TCR was taken from a human donor with ulcerative colitis or Crohn's disease, or a healthy co-twin of an affected twin (not recorded which). The sequenced material came from blood. The V and J genes are TRBV20-1 and TRBJ2-1. Here the CDR3 reads CSAKDSGRFYNEQFF.